The rows below give T cell receptor beta chains drawn from one sample of a study of Ad26.COV2.S vaccination and SARS-CoV-2 variants. Sequencing used immunoSEQ multiplex PCR; TCRdb keeps in-frame clones, though not all of them. The sample gives hundreds of thousands of clones, around 90% of which show up once; over 9% is in the top ten. Here the sequenced sample was peripheral blood, taken in a trial of Ad26.COV2.S vaccine versus placebo. These receptors all stem from a person aged 18-65 years who received the Ad26.COV2.S COVID-19 vaccine or a placebo. The CDR3 runs from the conserved cysteine through the conserved F or W. D genes are given only for firm matches. The listing skips clone size in some rows; elsewhere it reads once, few, many or a size class.

v_gene	d_gene	abundance	j_gene	CDR3aa	CDR3nt
TRBV2	-	-	TRBJ1-1	CASSGGPTVLGTEAFF	TGTGCCAGCAGTGGGGGACCGACAGTTCTGGGCACTGAAGCTTTCTTT
TRBV5-1	-	-	TRBJ1-1	CASSPGTNKFTNTEAFF	TGCGCCAGCAGCCCCGGGACCAACAAATTCACCAACACTGAAGCTTTCTTT
TRBV4-3	TRBD2	-	TRBJ2-7	CASSQDALAAGYYEQYF	TGCGCCAGCAGCCAAGATGCACTAGCGGCAGGGTACTACGAGCAGTACTTC
TRBV4-3	-	once	TRBJ2-1	CASSPTAVNEQFF	TGCGCCAGCAGCCCAACAGCGGTCAATGAGCAGTTCTTC
TRBV27	-	-	TRBJ1-1	CASSFPGAPEAFF	TGTGCCAGCAGTTTCCCAGGGGCGCCTGAAGCTTTCTTT
TRBV3-1/TRBV3-2	TRBD2	-	TRBJ2-7	CASSQEASGRRTYEQYF	TGTGCCAGCAGCCAAGAGGCTAGCGGGAGGCGGACCTACGAGCAGTACTTC
TRBV7-2	TRBD2	-	TRBJ2-1	CASSLLAGSNEQFF	TGTGCCAGCAGCTTACTAGCGGGAAGTAATGAGCAGTTCTTC
TRBV18	-	-	TRBJ2-5	CASSQRAGETQYF	TGTGCCAGCTCACAAAGAGCGGGAGAGACCCAGTACTTC
TRBV7-6	TRBD1	-	TRBJ1-3	CASSLTDRAGNTIYF	TGTGCCAGCAGCTTAACCGACAGGGCTGGAAACACCATATATTTT
TRBV28	TRBD1	-	TRBJ2-7	CASSLTTGAERPSYFYEQYF	TGTGCCAGCAGTTTAACTACAGGGGCGGAGAGGCCCAGTTACTTTTACGAGCAGTACTTC
TRBV25-1	TRBD1	-	TRBJ2-7	CASSGHRGEQYF	TGTGCCAGCAGTGGCCACAGGGGTGAGCAGTACTTC
TRBV6-5	-	-	TRBJ1-1	CASSYSPGHSTEAFF	TGTGCCAGCAGTTACTCTCCGGGACACTCCACTGAAGCTTTCTTT
TRBV21-1	-	-	TRBJ1-6	CASSQKFLSSPLHF	TGTGCCAGCAGCCAGAAATTCTTGAGTTCACCCCTCCACTTT
TRBV7-7	TRBD2	-	TRBJ2-1	CASSLEAGGRTNEQFF	TGTGCTAGCAGCTTAGAGGCGGGCGGGAGGACCAATGAGCAGTTCTTC
TRBV30	-	-	TRBJ1-1	CAWSGNSEAFF	TGTGCCTGGAGCGGGAATAGCGAAGCTTTCTTT
TRBV14	-	-	TRBJ2-7	CASSPQVGEQYF	TGTGCCAGCAGCCCACAGGTAGGGGAGCAGTACTTC
TRBV6-2/TRBV6-3	TRBD2	-	TRBJ2-3	CASSVAGGPLYF	TGTGCCAGCAGTGTAGCGGGAGGGCCTTTGTATTTT
TRBV6-5	-	-	TRBJ1-1	CASSYWDGVSEAFF	TGTGCCAGCAGTTACTGGGACGGTGTCTCTGAAGCTTTCTTT
TRBV19	-	-	TRBJ1-6	CASSIPGNDFSPLHF	TGTGCCAGTAGTATCCCCGGGAACGATTTTTCACCCCTCCACTTT
TRBV5-1	-	once	TRBJ1-1	CASSLAVGISTEAFF	TGCGCCAGCAGCTTGGCCGTAGGGATTAGCACTGAAGCTTTCTTT
TRBV11-3	-	-	TRBJ2-3	CASSFLAGTDTQYF	TGTGCCAGCAGCTTCCTAGCCGGCACAGATACGCAGTATTTT